Each of the 8 T cell receptor beta chains below was sequenced from the same sample in a study of cytomegalovirus exposure and HLA in healthy donors. Vbeta (60) and Jbeta (13) primers were used in the PCR. Only in-frame clones appear in the TCRdb table, and some are missing; sequencing was by immunoSEQ multiplex PCR. The sample consists of 170,000 or so clones, 84% of them appearing once. Sequences were obtained from PBMCs. These receptors were collected from a middle-aged man in good health and CMV-seropositive.

This clone was detected once. The CDR3 reads CASSYVRGGGYEQYF. CDR3 DNA sequence: TGTGCCAGCAGTTACGTCCGGGGGGGCGGATACGAGCAGTACTTC. The genes are TRBV6-5 and TRBJ2-5, with 8 bases matching TRBD2. The J call could be wrong; TRBJ2-7 is a better fit for the DNA end. This CDR3 comprises 15 residues. Germline lookup yields CDR1 MNHEY and CDR2 SVGAGI.

This chain links TRBV29-1 with TRBJ2-1, with 8 positions matching TRBD2. Germline V gene lookup returns CDR1 SQVTM and CDR2 ANQGSEA. The CDR3 extends over 16 amino acids. The V segment lost 4 bases and the J segment 0 bases; nucleotides outside the gene matches: 8. CDR3 protein: CSVAPTSGSSYNEQFF. The CDR3 DNA follows: TGCAGCGTTGCCCCTACTAGCGGAAGCTCCTACAATGAGCAGTTCTTC.

This chain uses TRBV5-4 with TRBJ2-5; the D is unclear. The germline gives CDR1 SGHNT, CDR2 YYREEE (reference sequence). The CDR3 length is 13 residues. Trimming cost V 2 bases and J 5 bases, with 10 bases left between them. The CDR3 DNA reads as TGTGCCAGCAGCTTTCTTGGAGAGGAGACCCAGTACTTC. It codes for CASSFLGEETQYF.

Here the CDR3 DNA reads TGTGCCAGCAGTTACTCGAGGTCGCGGGATCAGCCCCAGCATTTT. It yields the protein CASSYSRSRDQPQHF. The gene calls are TRBV6-5 and TRBJ1-5, with D uncertain. Germline values: CDR1 MNHEY, CDR2 SVGAGI. V dropped 0 bases and J dropped 5 bases, with 11 bases sitting between them. This CDR3 contains 15 residues.

The DNA for the CDR3 is TGTGCCAGCAGCGTCTCTAGGGGTACGCAGTATTTT. It encodes CASSVSRGTQYF. The chain links TRBV9 to TRBJ2-3; a possible D gene is TRBD1 (5 bases). V lost 2 bases, J lost 8 bases, and 9 bases lay in between. The length of the CDR3 is 12 residues. Germline values: CDR1 SGDLS, CDR2 YYNGEE.

This clone was seen a single time. V gene TRBV9 combines with J gene TRBJ2-5; D perhaps matches TRBD2 (6 bases). CDR3 length: 17 amino acids. The V end was cut by 4 bases, the J end by 4 bases, with 23 bases between. Germline CDR1 reads SGDLS; CDR2 reads YYNGEE. CDR3 nucleotides: TGTGCCAGCAGCTCCCGGGGTAGCGGACTGAGGGGAGAGACCCAGTACTTC. Translating gives CASSSRGSGLRGETQYF.

The chain carries TRBV29-1 and TRBJ1-5; 9 nucleotides agree with TRBD1. CDR1 is SQVTM and CDR2 is ANQGSEA in the germline V gene. Losses at the gene ends were 3 bases for V and 2 bases for J; bases not matched to a gene: 14. The CDR3 contains 18 residues. The CDR3 DNA reads TGCAGCGTTGATGAGGACAGGGGCCGTCAGGAGGGCAATCAGCCCCAGCATTTT. It is translated as CSVDEDRGRQEGNQPQHF. Full variable domain (remainder filled in from reference TRBV29-1 and TRBJ1-5): SAVISQKPSRDICQRGTSLTIQCQVDSQVTMMFWYRQQPGQSLTLIATANQGSEATYESGFVIDKFPISRPNLTFSTLTVSNMSPEDSSIYLCSVDEDRGRQEGNQPQHFGDGTRLSIL.

This clone was seen just once. The rearrangement links TRBV7-2 to TRBJ2-3; 13 positions agree with TRBD2. CDR1 and CDR2 (germline): SGHTA, FQGNSA. Germline trimming cut 4 bases from V and 4 bases from J; bases unmatched to any gene: 5. This CDR3 is built from 16 residues. CDR3 sequence (DNA): TGTGCCAGCAGCTCCAGGACTAGCGGGGGCTCAGATACGCAGTATTTT. As protein: CASSSRTSGGSDTQYF.